This TCR beta chain comes out of a study of cytomegalovirus exposure and HLA in healthy donors. Study in general: The 95 to 150 validation repertoires were produced on the same platform as the roughly 700 repertoires of the first cohort. This was reported in a later analysis. Points from the study as a whole: Investigators reported about 160 TCR beta chains as tied to cytomegalovirus. Most TCR sequences were seen very rarely across donors, but some public TCRs occurred in many.

The CDR3 length is 16 residues. CDR1 and CDR2 (germline): MNHEY, SVGAGI. With V trimmed by 2 bases and J by 0 bases, 4 bases remained unmatched. Data came from immunoSEQ multiplex PCR; TCRdb stores just in-frame clones and leaves some out. The data contain 150,000 or so clones, 86% of them seen just once; the ten biggest clones take up around 2.1%. The validation cohort, a group of over a hundred subjects, included the donors and was separate from the approximately 650-subject first cohort. As for this clone: Its specificity is unknown.

The clonotype was recovered from a human donor in good health. V is TRBV6-5 and J is TRBJ1-2; 9 bases match TRBD1. The material sequenced was PBMCs. DNA of the CDR3: TGTGCCAGCAGTTACGGGGACAGGGCGTCTAACTATGGCTACACCTTC. Its translation is CASSYGDRASNYGYTF.